The 24 T cell receptor beta chains presented below share a single source sample, sequenced in a study of PD-1 blockade in classical Hodgkin lymphoma. Profiled with immunoSEQ multiplex PCR; TCRdb holds only in-frame clones, not every one. The sample carries about 58,000 clones, around 93% recorded once. No patient escaped relapse after autologous stem cell transplantation, and brentuximab vedotin exposure varied. The input for sequencing was peripheral blood mononuclear cells (PBMCs), taken before the second cycle of nivolumab. The origin of the receptors is a human donor with classical Hodgkin lymphoma.

V is TRBV13 and J is TRBJ2-6; 7 nucleotides match TRBD1. The CDR3 length is 15 residues. The junction had 1 base not matched to a gene; V was cut back by 4 bases and J by 1 base. CDR1 PRHDT and CDR2 FYEKMQ come from the germline V gene (reference sequence). CDR3: CASSSGGSGANVLTF. The DNA for the CDR3 is TGTGCCAGCAGCTCAGGGGGTTCTGGGGCCAACGTCCTGACTTTC.

The chain employs TRBV11-2 and TRBJ2-5, with D unresolved. The CDR3 has 16 amino acids. V dropped 6 bases and J dropped 7 bases, with 24 bases sitting between them. Germline CDR1 is SGHAT and CDR2 is FQNNGV. CDR3 sequence (DNA): TGTGCCAGCAGTCCCTTTTCGGTAGGCGGCCCGGGGACCCAGTACTTC. Translated, it gives CASSPFSVGGPGTQYF.

This chain joins TRBV11-2 and TRBJ1-5; D unresolved. Germline lookup yields CDR1 SGHAT and CDR2 FQNNGV. Trimming took off 2 bases at V and 0 bases at J, with 11 bases between the two ends. The CDR3 sequence is 16 residues long. CDR3 bases: TGTGCCAGCAGCTTATTGGTGGGTTATAGCAATCAGCCCCAGCATTTT. This codes for CASSLLVGYSNQPQHF.

The J gene is TRBJ2-7, the V gene TRBV28; D uncertain. This CDR3 is 14 amino acids long. The V gene lost 3 bases and the J gene lost 4 bases, with 13 bases spanning the gap. The germline V gene encodes CDR1 MDHEN and CDR2 SYDVKM. CDR3 bases: TGTGCCAGCAGTTTTCGGGTTTTTGAGTACGAGCAGTACTTC. It is translated as CASSFRVFEYEQYF.

The J gene is TRBJ2-5, the V gene TRBV21-1. TRBV21-1 is a pseudogene locus. CDR3 size: 16 residues. The CDR3 spells CASSKNVEGRRETQYF. The CDR3 DNA is TGTGCCAGCAGCAAAAACGTAGAGGGGCGGCGGGAGACCCAGTACTTC.

This chain joins TRBV7-4 and TRBJ1-1, with D unresolved. V lost 4 bases and J lost 1, with 10 bases in between. CDR1 is SGHVT and CDR2 is SQSDAQ in the germline V gene. The CDR3 sequence is 14 residues long. The CDR3 loop reads CASSSAPPNTEAFF. The CDR3 nucleotides read TGTGCCAGCAGCTCAGCACCCCCGAACACTGAAGCTTTCTTT.

The chain employs TRBV13 and TRBJ2-1, with TRBD2 matching 14 bases. Germline V CDR1 and CDR2: PRHDT, FYEKMQ (reference sequence). V gave up 4 bases and J gave up 9 bases; unmatched junction bases: 8. CDR3 length equals 16 residues. CDR3 residues: CASSSGLAGVSGEQFF. CDR3 nucleotides: TGTGCCAGCAGCTCGGGACTAGCGGGAGTTAGTGGTGAGCAGTTCTTC.

The gene calls are TRBV5-1 and TRBJ1-4; TRBD1 is a possible D gene (6 bases). The V gene lost 0 bases and the J gene lost 6 bases, with 15 bases spanning the gap. The CDR3 length is 16 residues. CDR1 is SGHRS and CDR2 is YFSETQ in the germline V gene. CDR3 coding DNA: TGCGCCAGCAGCTTGGCCCCGGGGGGCGCGGATGAAAAACTGTTTTTT. Translating gives CASSLAPGGADEKLFF. The variable domain in full, completed from reference TRBV5-1 and TRBJ1-4, reads KAGVTQTPRYLIKTRGQQVTLSCSPISGHRSVSWYQQTPGQGLQFLFEYFSETQRNKGNFPGRFSGRQFSNSRSEMNVSTLELGDSALYLCASSLAPGGADEKLFFGSGTQLSVL.

This rearrangement joins TRBV7-9 to TRBJ1-1; TRBD1 is a possible D gene (6 bases). The CDR3 has 13 residues. The ends were cut back, 5 bases at V and 2 bases at J, with 9 bases in the middle. Germline assignment: CDR1 SEHNR and CDR2 FQNEAQ (reference sequence). The CDR3 loop is CASSTGSNTEAFF. The CDR3 bases are TGTGCCAGCAGCACAGGGTCTAACACTGAAGCTTTCTTT.

CDR3 sequence (DNA): TGTGCCAGCACTCCCCTGGGGGGAACCACAGATACGCAGTATTTT. This gives the protein CASTPLGGTTDTQYF. The rearrangement links TRBV2 to TRBJ2-3, with D perhaps TRBD2 (6 bases). Germline V gene sequence: CDR1 SNHLY, CDR2 FYNNEI. CDR3 length equals 15 residues. V shed 7 bases and J shed 2 bases, with 16 bases lying between them.

The chain joins TRBV10-3 to TRBJ1-1; 8 nucleotides line up with TRBD1. CDR3 length: 13 amino acids. Germline-derived CDR1 and CDR2 are ENHRY and SYGVKD. V gave up 7 bases and J gave up 10 bases; unmatched junction bases: 11. CDR3 sequence (DNA): TGTGCCATCAAGCAGGGGGCAGAGGGGGGAGCTTTCTTT. It yields the protein CAIKQGAEGGAFF.

The chain has TRBV28 and TRBJ2-7; 7 bases match TRBD1. Per the germline V gene, CDR1 is MDHEN and CDR2 is SYDVKM. Trimming took 10 bases from V and 2 from J; bases not matched to a gene: 8. The CDR3 has 13 residues. CDR3 nucleotides: TGTGCCATCAATACAGGGGCGGCCTACGAGCAGTACTTC. Protein sequence: CAINTGAAYEQYF.

The chain links TRBV5-1 to TRBJ2-4; D remains unclear. V was shortened by 1 base and J by 11 bases, with 19 bases between the two germline ends. There are 15 residues in the CDR3. In germline, CDR1 is SGHRS, CDR2 YFSETQ. Here the CDR3 reads CASSLRQGSLWVQYF. In DNA, the CDR3 is TGCGCCAGCAGCTTGAGACAAGGTTCCCTCTGGGTTCAGTACTTC.

V gene TRBV28 combines with J gene TRBJ2-7; a possible D gene is TRBD2 (7 bases). CDR3 length: 16 amino acids. The V gene's germline CDR1 is MDHEN and CDR2 SYDVKM. Trimming pared 4 bases from V and 5 bases from J, leaving 21 bases between. The CDR3 spells CASSSGQWGGRDEQYF. The CDR3 coding sequence is TGTGCCAGCAGTTCTGGACAGTGGGGGGGAAGGGACGAGCAGTACTTC.

This clone was seen just once. The V call is TRBV5-8, the J call TRBJ2-1; 9 nucleotides line up with TRBD1. Germline V gene lookup returns CDR1 SGHTS and CDR2 YDEGEE. V lost 1 base, J lost 1 base, and 15 bases stayed unmatched. The CDR3 sequence is 20 residues long. Written as DNA, the CDR3 is TGTGCCAGCAGCTTGTTCGGGACAGGGTTGCGGTTGTCTTCCTACAATGAGCAGTTCTTC. This sequence encodes CASSLFGTGLRLSSYNEQFF.

The rearrangement links TRBV7-9 to TRBJ1-2; D may be TRBD1 (6 bases). CDR1 SEHNR and CDR2 FQNEAQ come from the germline V gene (reference sequence). V lost 4 bases, J lost 4 bases, and 19 bases lay in between. This CDR3 has 16 residues. The CDR3 DNA sequence: TGTGCCAGCAGCTCCGGAGGGGGAGGGGTAGGCTATGGCTACACCTTC. As protein: CASSSGGGGVGYGYTF.

The chain carries TRBV4-1 and TRBJ1-2; no firm D call. Deletions cut 1 base from V and 3 bases from J, with 15 bases between. CDR1 is MGHRA and CDR2 is YSYEKL in the germline V gene. This CDR3 is built from 16 residues. The CDR3 protein is CASSQGLIREDYGYTF. For the CDR3, the DNA is TGCGCCAGCAGCCAAGGCCTAATCCGGGAGGACTATGGCTACACCTTC.

This clone was detected a few times. The gene calls are TRBV11-1 and TRBJ1-1; D gene unclear. CDR1 and CDR2 (germline): SGHAT, FQDESV (reference sequence). Trimming shortened V by 5 bases and J by 0 bases, and 10 bases separated the two germline ends. CDR3 length: 14 residues. CDR3 coding DNA: TGTGCCAGCAGCCCCGGTCGGATGAACACTGAAGCTTTCTTT. This translates into CASSPGRMNTEAFF.

The rearrangement uses TRBV6-5 and TRBJ1-6; weak D call: TRBD1 (5 bases). The CDR3 covers 16 residues. Germline V gene lookup returns CDR1 MNHEY and CDR2 SVGAGI. The germline V and J ends were trimmed by 2 bases and 5 bases, with 13 bases remaining between them. CDR3 amino acids: CASSYPRDRNNSPLHF. The CDR3 bases are TGTGCCAGCAGTTACCCCCGCGACAGAAATAATTCACCCCTCCACTTT.

V usage is TRBV19 and J usage is TRBJ1-5; D uncertain. Germline V gene lookup returns CDR1 LNHDA and CDR2 SQIVND (reference sequence). V was cut by 9 bases and J by 0 bases, with 18 bases left in between. The CDR3 consists of 16 residues. The CDR3 spells CASLLTDRISNQPQHF. The CDR3 DNA reads TGTGCCAGCCTGCTTACCGACCGAATTAGCAATCAGCCCCAGCATTTT.

V is TRBV7-6 and J is TRBJ2-1; 11 positions agree with TRBD2. J gave up 11 bases and V 2 bases, and 8 bases lay outside the gene matches. The germline CDR1 and CDR2 sequences are SGHVS and FNYEAQ. The CDR3 has 15 residues. CDR3 residues: CASSLLGLAAPQQFF. The CDR3 DNA reads as TGTGCCAGCAGCTTATTGGGACTAGCGGCCCCGCAGCAGTTCTTC.

The gene calls are TRBV19 and TRBJ2-7, with 14 bases that match TRBD2. V lost 10 bases to trimming and J lost 6 bases; unmatched junction nucleotides: 14. CDR1 LNHDA and CDR2 SQIVND come from the germline V gene (reference sequence). CDR3 size: 16 residues. The DNA of the CDR3 is TGTGCCACCCAGACTAGCGGGAGGGCCTTACTGGCCGAGCAGTACTTC. This gives the protein CATQTSGRALLAEQYF. The full variable domain, with the rest looked up from reference TRBV19 and TRBJ2-7, is DGGITQSPKYLFRKEGQNVTLSCEQNLNHDAMYWYRQDPGQGLRLIYYSQIVNDFQKGDIAEGYSVSREKKESFPLTVTSAQKNPTAFYLCATQTSGRALLAEQYFGPGTRLTVT.

This chain links TRBV9 with TRBJ1-5; D is unclear. There are 15 residues in the CDR3. In germline, CDR1 is SGDLS, CDR2 YYNGEE. The V end was cut by 0 bases, the J end by 7 bases, with 14 bases between. The CDR3 region is CASSVASRILQPQHF. The CDR3 DNA is TGTGCCAGCAGCGTAGCGTCCAGAATATTACAGCCCCAGCATTTT.

The chain has TRBV6-5 and TRBJ2-4; no clear D. CDR1 and CDR2 (germline): MNHEY, SVGAGI. The V and J ends lost 5 bases and 2 bases respectively, with 7 bases between them. This CDR3 contains 13 residues. The CDR3 reads CASSSASKNIQYF. The CDR3 DNA reads TGTGCCAGCAGTAGCGCCTCCAAAAACATTCAGTACTTC.